These 9 T cell receptor beta chains share one sample of origin, sequenced in a study of OX40 agonist ivuxolimab in advanced cancers. Produced via immunoSEQ multiplex PCR; TCRdb's table is partial and in-frame only. The data hold about 27,000 clones, with 83% observed a single time. The sequencing used CD4+ or CD8+ T cells sorted from blood, collected in a trial of the OX40 agonist ivuxolimab. Receptors originate from an adult with an advanced solid tumor such as melanoma, head and neck, liver or kidney cancer.

The V gene is TRBV12-5, the J gene TRBJ1-2, with D hard to call. V was clipped by 1 base and J by 7 bases, with 13 bases between them. Germline V CDR1 and CDR2: LGHNT, FRNRAP. The CDR3 has 14 amino acids. CDR3 nucleotides: TGTGCTAGTGGTTTGGGGAGGGCGGGCCTTGGCTACACCTTC. It encodes CASGLGRAGLGYTF.

This clone was recorded once. The chain is built from TRBV11-3 and TRBJ2-1; 12 bases agree with TRBD2. V was clipped by 5 bases and J by 12 bases; unmatched bases: 8. The germline V gene has CDR1 SGHNT and CDR2 YENEEA. The CDR3 is made up of 14 amino acids. Here the CDR3 reads CASSPWTSGVGQFF. In DNA, the CDR3 is TGTGCCAGCAGCCCCTGGACTAGCGGGGTTGGGCAGTTCTTC.

This chain uses TRBV2 with TRBJ1-5, with TRBD1 identical over 7 bases. Germline-derived CDR1 and CDR2 are SNHLY and FYNNEI. This CDR3 is 17 amino acids long. V lost 6 bases and J lost 1; bases outside the gene matches: 12. This CDR3 reads CASSKTGPFGSNQPQHF. Written as DNA, the CDR3 is TGTGCCAGCAGCAAGACAGGGCCCTTCGGGAGCAATCAGCCCCAGCATTTT.

The chain joins TRBV25-1 to TRBJ1-2; D ambiguous. This CDR3 contains 15 residues. The V and J ends lost 1 base and 4 bases respectively, with 13 bases between them. CDR1 and CDR2 from the germline V gene are MGHDK and SYGVNS. CDR3: CASSEFEARGYGYTF. CDR3 DNA sequence: TGTGCCAGCAGTGAATTCGAGGCGCGGGGCTATGGCTACACCTTC.

This clone showed up just a few times. This rearrangement joins TRBV7-9 to TRBJ2-7; 7 bases align to TRBD2. The CDR3 sequence is 16 residues long. V was clipped by 5 bases and J by 6 bases; unmatched bases: 16. The V gene's germline CDR1 is SEHNR and CDR2 FQNEAQ (reference sequence). The CDR3: CASSTSKQYQRGEQYF. As DNA, the CDR3 is TGTGCCAGCAGCACCAGCAAACAGTACCAGCGGGGCGAGCAGTACTTC.

This clone was observed a few times. The CDR3 region is CASTEPREGGNSPLHF. The DNA of the CDR3 is TGTGCCAGTACCGAACCCCGGGAGGGGGGGAATTCACCCCTCCACTTT. This chain connects TRBV19 to TRBJ1-6; perhaps TRBD1 as D (6 bases). CDR3 length: 16 amino acids. Germline values: CDR1 LNHDA, CDR2 SQIVND (reference sequence). Trimming removed 7 bases from V and 7 bases from J, with 20 bases in between.

The chain is built from TRBV27 and TRBJ1-2; 9 positions match TRBD1. The ends lost 5 bases at V and 4 bases at J; junction bases unmatched: 8. CDR3 size: 15 residues. Germline loops: CDR1 MNHEY, CDR2 SMNVEV (reference sequence). The CDR3 sequence is CASSPSGTGPYGYTF. The CDR3 coding sequence is TGTGCCAGCAGTCCGTCCGGGACAGGGCCCTATGGCTACACCTTC.

The chain has TRBV19 and TRBJ1-6, with 9 positions matching TRBD1. The CDR3 loop spans 17 amino acids. The germline gives CDR1 LNHDA, CDR2 SQIVND (reference sequence). The junction had 14 bases not matched to a gene; V was cut back by 6 bases and J by 8 bases. The CDR3 region has the DNA TGTGCCAGTAGGGACTCGGGACAGGGCGCGGGGTATTCACCCCTCCACTTT. This translates into CASRDSGQGAGYSPLHF. Using reference TRBV19 and TRBJ1-6 for the parts outside the CDR3, the full variable domain is DGGITQSPKYLFRKEGQNVTLSCEQNLNHDAMYWYRQDPGQGLRLIYYSQIVNDFQKGDIAEGYSVSREKKESFPLTVTSAQKNPTAFYLCASRDSGQGAGYSPLHFGNGTRLTVT.

The V gene is TRBV7-9, the J gene TRBJ2-7; unclear D gene. The CDR3 is 14 residues long. Trimming stripped 3 bases from V and 2 bases from J, with 11 bases between. In germline, CDR1 is SEHNR, CDR2 FQNEAQ (reference sequence). CDR3 protein: CASSFSTDAYEQYF. CDR3 coding DNA: TGTGCCAGCAGCTTTTCTACAGATGCCTACGAGCAGTACTTC.